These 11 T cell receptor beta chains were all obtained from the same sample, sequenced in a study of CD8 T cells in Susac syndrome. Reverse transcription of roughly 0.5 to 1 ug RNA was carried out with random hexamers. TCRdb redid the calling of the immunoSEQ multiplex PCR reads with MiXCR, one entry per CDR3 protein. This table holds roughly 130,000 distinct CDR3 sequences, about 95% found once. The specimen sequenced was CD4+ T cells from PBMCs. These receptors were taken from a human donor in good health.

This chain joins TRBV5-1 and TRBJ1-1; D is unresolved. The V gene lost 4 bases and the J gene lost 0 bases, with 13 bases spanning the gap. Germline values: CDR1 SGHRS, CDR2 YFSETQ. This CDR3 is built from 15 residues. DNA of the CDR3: TGCGCCAGCAGCCCGGACGGGGAAGTGAACACTGAAGCTTTCTTT. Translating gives CASSPDGEVNTEAFF.

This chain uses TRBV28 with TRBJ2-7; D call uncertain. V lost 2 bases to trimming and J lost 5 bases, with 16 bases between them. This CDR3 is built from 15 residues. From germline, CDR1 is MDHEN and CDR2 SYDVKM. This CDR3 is CASSLSSISRHEQYF. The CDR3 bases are TGTGCCAGCAGTTTAAGCTCCATTTCAAGGCACGAGCAGTACTTC.

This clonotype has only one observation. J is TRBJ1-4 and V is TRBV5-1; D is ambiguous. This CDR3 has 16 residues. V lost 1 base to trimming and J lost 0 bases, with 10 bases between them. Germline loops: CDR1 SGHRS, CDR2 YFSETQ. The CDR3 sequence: CASSLYQHATNEKLFF. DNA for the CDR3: TGCGCCAGCAGCTTGTACCAGCATGCAACTAATGAAAAACTGTTTTTT.

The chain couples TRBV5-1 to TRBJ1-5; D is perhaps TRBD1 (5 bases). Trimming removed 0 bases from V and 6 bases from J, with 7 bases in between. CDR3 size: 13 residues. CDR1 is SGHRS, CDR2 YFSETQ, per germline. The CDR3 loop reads CASSLEGTQPQHF. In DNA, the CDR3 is TGCGCCAGCAGCTTGGAGGGGACTCAGCCCCAGCATTTT.

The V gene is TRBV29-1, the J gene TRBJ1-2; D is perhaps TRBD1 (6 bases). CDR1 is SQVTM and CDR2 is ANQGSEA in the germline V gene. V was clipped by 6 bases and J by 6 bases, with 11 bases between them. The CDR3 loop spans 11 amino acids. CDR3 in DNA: TGCAGCGTACGGGGGCTCGATGGCTACACCTTC. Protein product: CSVRGLDGYTF.

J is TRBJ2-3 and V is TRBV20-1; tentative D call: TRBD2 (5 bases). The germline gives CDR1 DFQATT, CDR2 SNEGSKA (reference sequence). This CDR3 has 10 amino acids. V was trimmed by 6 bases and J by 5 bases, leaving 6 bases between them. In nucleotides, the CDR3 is TGCAGTGCCAGCGGAGATACGCAGTATTTT. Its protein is CSASGDTQYF.

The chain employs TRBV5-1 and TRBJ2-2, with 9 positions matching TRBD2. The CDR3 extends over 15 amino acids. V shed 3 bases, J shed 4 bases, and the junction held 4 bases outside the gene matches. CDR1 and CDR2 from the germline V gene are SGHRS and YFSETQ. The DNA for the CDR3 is TGCGCCAGCAGCTCTTCTAGCGGGACCACCGGGGAGCTGTTTTTT. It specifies CASSSSSGTTGELFF.

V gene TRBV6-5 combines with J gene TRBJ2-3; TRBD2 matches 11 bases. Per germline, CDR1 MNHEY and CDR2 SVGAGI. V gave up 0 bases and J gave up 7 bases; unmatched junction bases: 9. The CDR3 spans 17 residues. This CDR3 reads CASSYSSLAGGGNTQYF. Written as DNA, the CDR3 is TGTGCCAGCAGTTACTCGAGTCTAGCGGGAGGAGGTAATACGCAGTATTTT.

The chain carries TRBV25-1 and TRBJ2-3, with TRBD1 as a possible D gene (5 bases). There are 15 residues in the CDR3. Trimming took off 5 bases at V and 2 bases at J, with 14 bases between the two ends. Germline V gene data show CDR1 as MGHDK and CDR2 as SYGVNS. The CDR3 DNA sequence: TGTGCCAGCAGTTCCACGACAGCAATCACAGATACGCAGTATTTT. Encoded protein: CASSSTTAITDTQYF. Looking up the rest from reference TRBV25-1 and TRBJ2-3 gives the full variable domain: EADIYQTPRYLVIGTGKKITLECSQTMGHDKMYWYQQDPGMELHLIHYSYGVNSTEKGDLSSESTVSRIRTEHFPLTLESARPSHTSQYLCASSSTTAITDTQYFGPGTRLTVL.

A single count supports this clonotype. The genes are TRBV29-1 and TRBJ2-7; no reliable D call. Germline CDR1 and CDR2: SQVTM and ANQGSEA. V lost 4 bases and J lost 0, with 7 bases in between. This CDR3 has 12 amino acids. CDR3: CSVGRTSYEQYF. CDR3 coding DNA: TGCAGCGTTGGGAGAACCTCCTACGAGCAGTACTTC.

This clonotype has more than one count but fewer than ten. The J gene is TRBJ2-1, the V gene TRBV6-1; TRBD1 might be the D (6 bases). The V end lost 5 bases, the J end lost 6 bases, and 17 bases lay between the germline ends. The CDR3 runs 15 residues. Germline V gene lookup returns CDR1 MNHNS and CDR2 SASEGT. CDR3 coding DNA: TGTGCCAGCAGTACGCGGACAGTTTTGGGCAATGAGCAGTTCTTC. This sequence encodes CASSTRTVLGNEQFF.